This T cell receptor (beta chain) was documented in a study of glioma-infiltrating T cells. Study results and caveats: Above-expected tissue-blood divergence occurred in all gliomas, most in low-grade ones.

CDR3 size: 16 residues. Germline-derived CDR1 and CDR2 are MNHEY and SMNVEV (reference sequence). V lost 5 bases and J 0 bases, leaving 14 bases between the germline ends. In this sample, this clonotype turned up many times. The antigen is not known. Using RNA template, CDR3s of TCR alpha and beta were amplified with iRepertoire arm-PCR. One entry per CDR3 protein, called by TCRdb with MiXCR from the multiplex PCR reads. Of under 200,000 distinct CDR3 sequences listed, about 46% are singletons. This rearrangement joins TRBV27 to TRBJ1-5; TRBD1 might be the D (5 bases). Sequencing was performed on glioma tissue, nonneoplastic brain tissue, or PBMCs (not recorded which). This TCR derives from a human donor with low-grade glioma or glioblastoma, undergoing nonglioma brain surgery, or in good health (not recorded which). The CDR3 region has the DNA TGTGCCAGCAGTCTTCGGACACTTCCTAGCAATCAGCCCCAGCATTTT. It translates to CASSLRTLPSNQPQHF.